The 17 T cell receptor beta chains in this list originate from one sample, sequenced in a study of blood T cell repertoires in COVID-19. TCRdb's copy holds only in-frame clones and misses some; the assay was immunoSEQ multiplex PCR. This sample carries 290,000 or so clones, about 90% of them seen once, and the ten largest clones take 3.5% to 4.5%. Sequencing used PBMCs or T cells enriched from blood (not recorded which). Every receptor here comes from a woman under 30 with acute COVID-19.

This clone was counted once. One end of the junction does not line up with germline, which may come from a read error. This chain links TRBV7-9 with TRBJ2-1; possible D gene TRBD2, 5 bases. The CDR3 has 12 amino acids. The germline V gene encodes CDR1 SEHNR and CDR2 FQNEAQ (reference sequence). The CDR3 coding sequence is TGTGCCAGCAGCTTAGAGGGCAGGACCGGGGTCTTC. Translating it yields CASSLEGRTGVF. Full variable domain (outside the CDR3, taken from reference TRBV7-9 and TRBJ2-1): DTGVSQNPRHKITKRGQNVTFRCDPISEHNRLYWYRQTLGQGPEFLTYFQNEAQLEKSRLLSDRFSAERPKGSFSTLEIQRTEQGDSAMYLCASSLEGRTGVFGPGTRLTVL.

The CDR3 region has the DNA TGTGCCAGCAGCTCCGTAGGCCTTAGCGGGAGAAGGCAGTTCTTC. Its translation: CASSSVGLSGRRQFF. The chain uses TRBV7-2 and TRBJ2-1, with TRBD2 matching over 9 bases. Germline assignment: CDR1 SGHTA and CDR2 FQGNSA. The junction had 13 bases not matched to a gene; V was cut back by 4 bases and J by 12 bases. The CDR3 runs to 15 residues. The whole variable domain, remainder taken from reference TRBV7-2 and TRBJ2-1, is GAGVSQSPSNKVTEKGKDVELRCDPISGHTALYWYRQSLGQGLEFLIYFQGNSAPDKSGLPSDRFSAERTGGSVSTLTIQRTQQEDSAVYLCASSSVGLSGRRQFFGPGTRLTVL.

The CDR3 DNA follows: TGTGCCAGCAGCCAGATACCGGACACGCCTTCCTACGAGCAGTACTTC. It specifies CASSQIPDTPSYEQYF. The V gene is TRBV3-1 (or the pseudogene TRBV3-2), the J gene TRBJ2-7, with D perhaps TRBD1 (5 bases). The CDR3 is 16 amino acids. V was cut by 3 bases and J by 1 base, with 16 bases left in between. CDR1 LGHDT and CDR2 YNNKEL come from the germline V gene (reference sequence).

The J gene is TRBJ2-7, the V gene TRBV28; tentative D call: TRBD2 (5 bases). The CDR3 consists of 15 residues. Trimming removed 6 bases at V and 0 bases at J, with 15 bases between. CDR1 is MDHEN, CDR2 SYDVKM, per germline. The CDR3 reads CASSLEVGPSYEQYF. DNA of the CDR3: TGTGCCAGCAGCTTGGAGGTCGGGCCCTCCTACGAGCAGTACTTC.

The chain carries TRBV2 and TRBJ1-2; D is uncertain. The germline CDR1 and CDR2 sequences are SNHLY and FYNNEI. CDR3 length: 13 residues. Trimming stripped 3 bases from V and 6 bases from J, with 11 bases between. This CDR3 is CASSEGRQNGYTF. As DNA, the CDR3 is TGTGCCAGCAGTGAGGGCAGACAAAATGGCTACACCTTC.

This clone was counted once. The genes are TRBV15 and TRBJ2-7, with TRBD2 identical over 7 bases. This CDR3 contains 13 residues. CDR1 is LNHNV and CDR2 is YYDKDF in the germline V gene (reference sequence). The ends lost 2 bases at V and 5 bases at J; junction bases unmatched: 3. CDR3: CATSRSAGDEQYF. The CDR3 nucleotides are TGTGCCACCAGCAGATCCGCGGGGGACGAGCAGTACTTC.

This CDR3 reads CASSRGTEAFF. CDR3 coding DNA: TGTGCCTCCTCCAGGGGCACTGAAGCTTTCTTT. J is TRBJ1-1 and V is TRBV12-3 or TRBV12-4; a weak D match, TRBD1 (6 bases). V lost 11 bases and J 4 bases, leaving 11 bases between the germline ends. This CDR3 contains 11 residues.

V is TRBV25-1 and J is TRBJ1-1; tentatively, D is TRBD1 (5 bases). The V gene lost 6 bases and the J gene lost 1 base, with 9 bases spanning the gap. This CDR3 is built from 13 residues. Germline lookup yields CDR1 MGHDK and CDR2 SYGVNS. CDR3 amino acids: CASRVDRNTEAFF. The CDR3 nucleotides read TGTGCCAGCAGAGTTGACAGGAACACTGAAGCTTTCTTT.

The chain recombines TRBV4-2 with TRBJ2-2; 10 bases match TRBD2. V was pared by 0 bases and J by 5 bases, with 6 bases of the junction left unmatched. This CDR3 comprises 17 residues. Germline V lookup: CDR1 LGHNA, CDR2 YNFKEQ. The DNA for the CDR3 is TGTGCCAGCAGCCAAGAACCAGCGGGAGGGGGGACCGGGGAGCTGTTTTTT. Translated: CASSQEPAGGGTGELFF.

In regard to this clone: The germline gene is not matched at one end of the junction; a read error may be the cause. This sequence joins TRBV7-7 and TRBJ2-1, with 8 bases identical to TRBD2. The CDR3 runs 15 residues. Germline V gene sequence: CDR1 SSHAT, CDR2 FNYEAQ (reference sequence). The CDR3 reads CASSPREGGYNEQFF. As DNA, the CDR3 is TGTGCTAGCAGCCCCCGGGAGGGGGGCTACAATGAGCAGTTCTTC.

The chain is built from TRBV6-6 and TRBJ2-7; 9 nucleotides align to TRBD1. This CDR3 region has 16 residues. Looked up from germline, CDR1 is MNHNY and CDR2 is SVGAGI (reference sequence). V was clipped by 4 bases and J by 2 bases; unmatched bases: 9. This CDR3 reads CASSFPRDRVTYEQYF. The CDR3 bases are TGTGCCAGCAGTTTCCCCAGGGACAGGGTAACCTACGAGCAGTACTTC.

The chain recombines TRBV5-1 with TRBJ1-3; TRBD1 might be the D (5 bases). The germline V gene encodes CDR1 SGHRS and CDR2 YFSETQ. The CDR3 runs 15 residues. The V end was cut by 4 bases, the J end by 0 bases, with 11 bases between. The CDR3 nucleotides are TGCGCCAGCAGCAGCCGTACAGGCTCTGGAAACACCATATATTTT. Encoded protein: CASSSRTGSGNTIYF.

The J gene is TRBJ2-3, the V gene TRBV9; 11 bases agree with TRBD1. After removal of 0 bases from V and 6 bases from J, the junction contained 9 bases not matched to a gene. The germline V gene encodes CDR1 SGDLS and CDR2 YYNGEE. The length of the CDR3 is 17 residues. This chain's CDR3 is CASSVATGQGVWDTQYF. In nucleotides, the CDR3 is TGTGCCAGCAGCGTAGCTACGGGACAGGGGGTGTGGGATACGCAGTATTTT.

The genes are TRBV9 and TRBJ1-3; TRBD1 aligns across 8 bases. Trimming at V came to 4 bases and at J to 4 bases, leaving 4 bases not matched to a gene. The CDR3 has 14 residues. Germline V gives CDR1 SGDLS, CDR2 YYNGEE. The CDR3 nucleotides are TGTGCCAGCAGCCCCCGGGACAGGGGAAACACCATATATTTT. Translated: CASSPRDRGNTIYF.

This chain connects TRBV7-2 to TRBJ1-1, with D possibly being TRBD1 (5 bases). The CDR3 spans 13 residues. Trimming removed 6 bases from V and 5 bases from J, with 13 bases in between. Germline loops: CDR1 SGHTA, CDR2 FQGNSA. CDR3 sequence: CASRRGEGTEAFF. The CDR3 nucleotides read TGTGCCAGCAGGCGGGGGGAAGGAACTGAAGCTTTCTTT.

V usage is TRBV5-5 and J usage is TRBJ2-1; D gene uncertain. Germline V lookup: CDR1 SGHKS, CDR2 YYEKEE (reference sequence). The CDR3 consists of 14 residues. Deletions cut 1 base from V and 4 bases from J, with 9 bases between. The CDR3, as DNA: TGTGCCAGCAGCTTGAGAGAGATTTACAATGAGCAGTTCTTC. Its translation is CASSLREIYNEQFF. The whole variable domain, filled in from reference TRBV5-5 and TRBJ2-1, reads DAGVTQSPTHLIKTRGQQVTLRCSPISGHKSVSWYQQVLGQGPQFIFQYYEKEERGRGNFPDRFSARQFPNYSSELNVNALLLGDSALYLCASSLREIYNEQFFGPGTRLTVL.

The J gene is TRBJ2-7, the V gene TRBV27, with TRBD1 identical over 7 bases. Unmatched junction bases numbered 3, after V lost 5 bases and J lost 2 bases. Germline CDR1 and CDR2: MNHEY and SMNVEV (reference sequence). There are 13 residues in the CDR3. CDR3 sequence (DNA): TGTGCCAGCAGTAGACAGGGTGCCTACGAGCAGTACTTC. Residues: CASSRQGAYEQYF.